This TCR beta chain came from a study of blood T cell repertoires in COVID-19. V was shortened by 1 base and J by 5 bases, with 9 bases between the two germline ends. The germline V gene encodes CDR1 SGHTS and CDR2 YDEGEE. CDR3 length equals 13 residues. This clone was detected only once. In the authors' methods: Estimated nucleated cell counts came from reference gene primer amplification. The protocol was immunoSEQ multiplex PCR, while the TCRdb copy is restricted to in-frame clones and leaves out a portion. From that table come the V and J calls and clone size; the DNA was used to work out D and trimming. Among more than 300,000 clones listed, more than 75% were seen once.

This TCR derives from a woman aged 50 to 65 with acute or convalescent COVID-19. The sample comprised peripheral blood. The chain employs TRBV5-8 and TRBJ2-5; tentative D call: TRBD1 (6 bases). CDR3 coding DNA: TGTGCCAGCAGCTTGCGGGACAAGGAGACCCAGTACTTC. It specifies CASSLRDKETQYF.